This T cell receptor beta chain comes out of a study of T cell responses to AZD1222 COVID-19 vaccine. Clones were read by immunoSEQ multiplex PCR, and TCRdb kept only the in-frame ones, dropping some. The table lists about 140,000 clones, around 88% of them singletons. Germline CDR1 reads ENHRY; CDR2 reads SYGVKD. V was pared by 7 bases and J by 5 bases, with 10 bases of the junction left unmatched. The CDR3 has 15 residues. The chain carries TRBV10-3 and TRBJ2-2, with TRBD2 identical over 7 bases. This specimen consisted of peripheral blood, obtained on day 0 of AZD1222 vaccination. This receptor was obtained from an adult in good health. The CDR3 nucleotides read TGTGCCATCAAATCCCCGGGAGGAGGGACCGGGGAGCTGTTTTTT. Translation: CAIKSPGGGTGELFF.